Reported below is one T cell receptor beta chain. This clone's antigen is unknown. Base qualities are not provided; no much larger clone lies one nucleotide away. Patients with a history of autoimmune disease or receiving systemic immunosuppression were excluded from the trial. Peripheral blood for TCR sequencing was drawn from every dose cohort at baseline, at cycle 4 day 1 and at cycle 7 day 1. Samples were obtained from an open-label, multicenter, first-in-human phase I dose-escalation trial of ivuxolimab. Adults with locally advanced or metastatic head and neck squamous cell, hepatocellular, melanoma or renal cell carcinoma were enrolled in the trial. CD4+ and CD8+ T cells were sorted separately from peripheral blood before TCR sequencing. The source of the sample is a study of OX40 agonist ivuxolimab in advanced cancers. Turning to the overall study: Ivuxolimab, which targeted the costimulatory receptor OX40 (CD134), was an agonistic, fully human IgG2 monoclonal antibody. Intravenous ivuxolimab was administered to patients every 2 weeks at six dose levels: 0.01, 0.1, 0.3, 1.5, 3 and 10 mg/kg. Of the 50 or so patients in dose escalation, some 20 had hepatocellular carcinoma, about 15 had melanoma, 9 had renal cell carcinoma and 9 had head and neck cancer. A male proportion of around 83% and a mean age of approximately 61 years, ranging from 23 to 79, were recorded for the dose-escalation cohort. Prior anti-PD-1, anti-PD-L1 or anti-CTLA-4 therapy was permitted, and checkpoint inhibitors had been received by less than 45% of dose-escalation patients. Three dose-escalation patients achieved partial responses, one with hepatocellular carcinoma and two with cutaneous melanoma. The purpose of peripheral TCRbeta sequencing was to test whether ivuxolimab changed TCR sequence diversity and led to clonal T-cell expansion. The paper reports the monotherapy dose-escalation portion (N of about 47 patients) of the phase I ivuxolimab trial. What the work shows at the level of the full study, not this receptor alone: The antigen specificity of the clonally expanded peripheral T cells was not determined. At doses from 0.1 to 3.0 mg/kg, clonal expansion was seen in both CD4+ and CD8+ blood T cells between baseline and week 6. In partial responders in the 0.1-3.0 mg/kg groups, normalized peripheral clonal expansion was found to be among the lowest, especially among CD8+ T cells. After ivuxolimab, expanded clones were on average more numerous among CD8+ T cells than among CD4+ T cells. Low levels of normalized T-cell clonal expansion were also shown by some nonresponding patients.

CDR1 and CDR2, per the germline V gene (reference sequence), are MNHEY and SMNVEV. Cut back by 1 base and 0 bases, the V and J ends lie 7 bases apart. Reading from cysteine to phenylalanine, the CDR3 counts 15 amino acids. The sequence is cut down to CDR3 DNA, 45 bases in frame from base 1. Genomic DNA was isolated from the sorted cells so that the TCRbeta CDR3 region could be sequenced. TCRbeta CDR3 regions were sequenced using the immunoSEQ Assay. Imported from immuneACCESS, the table was reduced by TCRdb to in-frame sequences with V and J called. These copies leave out some clones; in studies compared against another copy, an unresolved V gene accounts for under half, and the cause of the remainder is not known. Recorded for this sample are some 76,000 clones; around nine tenths of them occurred a single time. The ten top clones hold 7.6% of the sample.

The sequence joins TRBV27 to TRBJ1-3, with the D gene not confidently named. This sample comprised CD4+ or CD8+ T cells sorted from blood, obtained in a trial of the OX40 agonist ivuxolimab. The source is an adult with an advanced solid tumor such as melanoma, head and neck, liver or kidney cancer. The CDR3 protein is CASSLLGGSGNTIYF. The DNA is TGTGCCAGCAGTTTATTAGGAGGCTCTGGAAACACCATATATTTT.